These 15 T cell receptor beta chains originate from one sample sequenced in a study of metastatic and nonmetastatic thyroid tumors. No treatment of any kind had been given to any patient before thyroid surgery. TCRdb reassembled clones from the PCR reads with MiXCR. The sample has about 5,200 clones, around 25% seen once. The sequencing sample was made of adjacent normal tissue. The source is a female donor with papillary thyroid cancer or a benign thyroid nodule (not recorded which). Some clones in this sample may be carry-over from other donors' samples.

The V gene is TRBV18, the J gene TRBJ1-6; D possibly corresponds to TRBD1 (5 bases). The germline CDR1 and CDR2 sequences are KGHSH and LQKENI. The CDR3 consists of 14 residues. V lost 3 bases and J lost 10, with 13 bases in between. The CDR3 here is CASSPPRGGSPLHF. Here the CDR3 DNA reads TGTGCCAGCTCACCTCCAAGGGGAGGATCACCCCTCCACTTT.

This clone was observed many times. The chain carries TRBV5-4 and TRBJ1-4, with a weak D call TRBD1 (5 bases). V was pared by 1 base and J by 4 bases, with 14 bases between. This CDR3 region has 16 residues. CDR1 is SGHNT, CDR2 YYREEE, per germline (reference sequence). Here the CDR3 reads CASSLRGQGSNEKLFF. The CDR3 DNA reads as TGTGCCAGCAGCTTGAGAGGCCAGGGTAGTAATGAAAAACTGTTTTTT. The whole variable domain, remainder taken from reference TRBV5-4 and TRBJ1-4, is ETGVTQSPTHLIKTRGQQVTLRCSSQSGHNTVSWYQQALGQGPQFIFQYYREEENGRGNFPPRFSGLQFPNYSSELNVNALELDDSALYLCASSLRGQGSNEKLFFGSGTQLSVL.

The rearrangement links TRBV5-1 to TRBJ1-1, with 12 bases fitting TRBD1. The junction had 14 bases not matched to a gene; V was cut back by 3 bases and J by 5 bases. In germline, CDR1 is SGHRS, CDR2 YFSETQ. There are 18 residues in the CDR3. The CDR3 region has the DNA TGCGCCAGCAGCTGGAAGCCCTGGGACAGGGGGCTTTGGACTGAAGCTTTCTTT. It codes for CASSWKPWDRGLWTEAFF.

J is TRBJ2-7 and V is TRBV10-2, with 13 bases lining up with TRBD2. The CDR3 contains 15 residues. Germline V CDR1 and CDR2: WSHSY, SAAADI. The V segment lost 6 bases and the J segment 4 bases; nucleotides outside the gene matches: 6. The CDR3 region has the DNA TGCGCCAGCAGCGGAACTAGCGGGAGGGTTTACGAGCAGTACTTC. The encoded protein is CASSGTSGRVYEQYF.

J is TRBJ2-7 and V is TRBV28; D gene uncertain. The CDR3 is made up of 14 amino acids. Germline CDR1 MDHEN, CDR2 SYDVKM. V lost 3 bases and J 4 bases, leaving 13 bases between the germline ends. The CDR3 DNA reads TGTGCCAGCAGTTTGAGTGGCACAGAGTACGAGCAGTACTTC. It translates to CASSLSGTEYEQYF.

This clone is classed as medium-sized (0.01 to 0.1%). The V call is TRBV6-1, the J call TRBJ1-3, with 7 bases aligning to TRBD1. This CDR3 spans 16 amino acids. The junction had 8 bases not matched to a gene; V was cut back by 2 bases and J by 4 bases. The germline CDR1 and CDR2 sequences are MNHNS and SASEGT. The CDR3: CASSESPRGIGNTIYF. The CDR3 DNA reads as TGTGCCAGCAGTGAAAGCCCCAGGGGGATAGGAAACACCATATATTTT.

The gene calls are TRBV20-1 and TRBJ1-6; 9 bases agree with TRBD1. The CDR3 has 15 amino acids. Germline CDR1 and CDR2: DFQATT and SNEGSKA (reference sequence). Trimming cost V 5 bases and J 7 bases; bases outside gene matches: 9. CDR3 sequence: CSASTGTGMNSPLHF. CDR3 nucleotides: TGCAGTGCTTCCACCGGGACAGGGATGAATTCACCCCTCCACTTT.

By share, this clone counts as medium-sized. This rearrangement joins TRBV28 to TRBJ2-1; D not certain. The V end was cut by 9 bases, the J end by 9 bases, with 18 bases between. Germline lookup yields CDR1 MDHEN and CDR2 SYDVKM. This CDR3 is built from 13 residues. This chain's CDR3 is CASTEPGSSEQFF. As DNA, the CDR3 is TGTGCCAGTACTGAACCCGGGTCCAGTGAGCAGTTCTTC.

This chain links TRBV5-1 with TRBJ1-4; D uncertain. Per germline, CDR1 SGHRS and CDR2 YFSETQ. The germline V and J ends were trimmed by 5 bases and 6 bases, with 14 bases remaining between them. The CDR3 is 14 residues long. The CDR3 coding sequence is TGCGCCAGCAGTGGGCGGACGAACGATGAAAAACTGTTTTTT. Encoded protein: CASSGRTNDEKLFF.

This clone was observed at least ten times. The gene calls are TRBV7-2 and TRBJ1-1, with 8 positions matching TRBD1. The V segment lost 5 bases and the J segment 6 bases; nucleotides outside the gene matches: 5. Germline V gene lookup returns CDR1 SGHTA and CDR2 FQGNSA. The CDR3 runs 13 residues. The CDR3 sequence is CASSPDRGSEAFF. The DNA for the CDR3 is TGTGCCAGCAGCCCCGACAGGGGATCTGAAGCTTTCTTT.

In this sample, this clone turned up many times. One base away lies a much larger clone, so this may be a sequencing read error. Other DNA sequences in this sample translate to the same CDR3. The genes are TRBV12-3 or TRBV12-4 and TRBJ2-3; TRBD1 matches 8 bases. This CDR3 contains 18 residues. Germline trimming cut 0 bases from V and 0 bases from J; bases unmatched to any gene: 8. The CDR3 reads CASSLARQGAGSTDTQYF. The DNA for the CDR3 is TGTGCCAGCAGTTTAGCTAGGCAGGGGGCGGGTAGCACAGATACGCAGTATTTT.

This clone is judged medium-sized. The genes are TRBV7-2 and TRBJ1-6; D is possibly TRBD1 (6 bases). V was cut by 6 bases and J by 5 bases, with 14 bases left in between. Per the germline V gene, CDR1 is SGHTA and CDR2 is FQGNSA. This CDR3 comprises 15 residues. Written as DNA, the CDR3 is TGTGCCAGCAGAGAGATGACAGGTGATAATTCACCCCTCCACTTT. Translation: CASREMTGDNSPLHF.

This chain links TRBV20-1 with TRBJ2-3, with TRBD2 identical over 9 bases. Trimming cost V 0 bases and J 6 bases; bases outside gene matches: 13. Germline CDR1 reads DFQATT; CDR2 reads SNEGSKA (reference sequence). The CDR3 contains 17 residues. The CDR3 protein is CSARESGYGGGGDTQYF. The CDR3 bases are TGCAGTGCTAGAGAATCTGGTTATGGCGGGGGGGGCGATACGCAGTATTTT.

This clone was seen more than once but under ten times. The chain is built from TRBV6-2 or TRBV6-3 and TRBJ1-6, with TRBD1 matching 10 bases. The germline V gene encodes CDR1 MNHEY and CDR2 SVGEGT. J was trimmed by 10 bases and V by 8 bases; bases with no gene match: 14. The CDR3 loop spans 16 amino acids. The CDR3 DNA reads as TGTGCCAGCTATTTCCCCGGGACAGGGGATTCGTCACCCCTCCACTTT. Amino acid sequence: CASYFPGTGDSSPLHF.

Within the sample, this clone is medium-sized. This chain joins TRBV12-3 or TRBV12-4 and TRBJ2-7, with 14 bases lining up with TRBD2. J was trimmed by 3 bases and V by 8 bases; bases with no gene match: 6. The CDR3 has 15 residues. DNA for the CDR3: TGTGCCAGCCGCCCCGGGACTAGCGGGAGCTACGAGCAGTACTTC. It yields the protein CASRPGTSGSYEQYF.